This T cell receptor (beta chain) was retrieved from a study of siplizumab effects on memory and regulatory T cells. Roughly 10^5 TCR templates underwent assay in each sample. Profiling relied on immunoSEQ multiplex PCR, and the TCRdb table lists in-frame clones only, not all of them. This sample has approximately 5,700 clones, with around half found just once. This clone has more than one count but fewer than ten. Its target is unknown. As described, mixed lymphocyte reaction cells underwent coculture at 37°C for a duration of six to seven days. Stimulator PBMCs labelled with Violet Dye were mixed 1:1 with responder PBMCs labelled with CFSE. Trimming left V 5 bases short and J 4 bases short, with 15 bases between. This CDR3 region has 16 residues. Germline CDR1 and CDR2: MNHEY and SMNVEV (reference sequence).

The receptor's source is a human donor in good health; the cells came from an allogeneic mixed lymphocyte reaction. Some clones in this sample may be carry-over from other donors' samples. The sequenced material came from CFSE-low (dividing) CD8+ T cells sorted from an allogeneic mixed lymphocyte reaction. The chain combines TRBV27 with TRBJ2-6; no reliable D call. CDR3 amino acids: CASSTLTLRGANVLTF. The CDR3 DNA is TGTGCCAGCAGTACCCTCACACTGAGAGGGGCCAACGTCCTGACTTTC.